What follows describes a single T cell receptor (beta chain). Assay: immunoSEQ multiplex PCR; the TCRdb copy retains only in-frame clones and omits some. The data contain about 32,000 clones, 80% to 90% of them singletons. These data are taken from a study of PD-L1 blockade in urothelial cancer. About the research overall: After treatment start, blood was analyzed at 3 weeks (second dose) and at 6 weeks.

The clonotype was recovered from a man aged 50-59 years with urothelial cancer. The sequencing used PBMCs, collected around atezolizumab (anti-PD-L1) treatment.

The CDR3 loop is CASSLAGGIGQPQHF. The CDR3, as DNA: TGTGCCAGCAGCTTAGCCGGGGGTATTGGACAGCCCCAGCATTTT. The genes are TRBV7-2 and TRBJ1-5, with D maybe TRBD1 (5 bases). The V end was cut by 0 bases, the J end by 7 bases, with 13 bases between. Germline V gene data show CDR1 as SGHTA and CDR2 as FQGNSA. This CDR3 has 15 amino acids.